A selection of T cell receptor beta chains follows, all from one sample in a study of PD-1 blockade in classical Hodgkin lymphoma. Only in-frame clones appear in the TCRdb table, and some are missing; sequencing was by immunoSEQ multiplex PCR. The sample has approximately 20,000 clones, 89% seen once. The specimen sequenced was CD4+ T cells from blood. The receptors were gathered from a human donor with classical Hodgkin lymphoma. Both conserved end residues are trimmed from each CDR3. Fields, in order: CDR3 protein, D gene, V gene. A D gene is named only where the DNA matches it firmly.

CDR3aa: ASSPPLVLQDGYT
d_gene: -
v_gene: TRBV18

CDR3aa: ASTSPHVTRRNQPQH
d_gene: -
v_gene: TRBV21-1

CDR3aa: ASTDRGRIADTQY
d_gene: TRBD1
v_gene: TRBV19

CDR3aa: ASSLSGGAKNIQY
d_gene: -
v_gene: TRBV5-1

CDR3aa: ASSLVVSTDTQY
d_gene: -
v_gene: TRBV7-6

CDR3aa: ASSRDRAHGYT
d_gene: -
v_gene: TRBV7-3

CDR3aa: ASSLDSASVEY
d_gene: -
v_gene: TRBV19

CDR3aa: ASSGSQGGPLH
d_gene: -
v_gene: TRBV9

CDR3aa: ASSQVQGKGAF
d_gene: -
v_gene: TRBV4-1

CDR3aa: ASSQTRNTEAF
d_gene: -
v_gene: TRBV7-8

CDR3aa: ASSPPRVAGSNNEQF
d_gene: TRBD2
v_gene: TRBV18

CDR3aa: ASSQFPGQGYEQY
d_gene: TRBD1
v_gene: TRBV4-1

CDR3aa: AWTGTVYGYT
d_gene: TRBD1
v_gene: TRBV30

CDR3aa: ASSLSGGRAETQY
d_gene: TRBD2
v_gene: TRBV5-1

CDR3aa: ASSTPSGYDTGELF
d_gene: -
v_gene: TRBV6-6

CDR3aa: ASSLASDGSSYNSPLH
d_gene: -
v_gene: TRBV5-1

CDR3aa: SVSQKGWNTEAF
d_gene: -
v_gene: TRBV29-1